The rows below give T cell receptor beta chains drawn from one sample of a study of cytomegalovirus exposure and HLA in healthy donors. TCRdb keeps only in-frame clones here, not all; method: immunoSEQ multiplex PCR. The sample shows 75,000 to 80,000 clones, roughly 75% of them seen only once. Sequencing was carried out using PBMCs. Every receptor here comes from a male donor in good health and CMV-seronegative. Both conserved end residues are part of each CDR3. A D gene is named only where the DNA matches it firmly. For some rows the clone size is stated as once, few or many, or as a class when expanded; others skip it.

.	once	13	TRBV11-2	TRBJ2-1	CASSLGRGGEQFF	TGTGCCAGCAGCTTAGGTAGGGGGGGTGAGCAGTTCTTC
TRBD1	.	14	TRBV7-2	TRBJ1-5	CASSVGQGGQPQHF	TGTGCCAGCAGCGTCGGACAGGGAGGACAGCCCCAGCATTTT
TRBD2	.	13	TRBV7-2	TRBJ2-3	CASSGGGGDTQYF	TGTGCCAGCAGCGGGGGGGGAGGGGATACGCAGTATTTT
TRBD1	.	18	TRBV19	TRBJ2-5	CASSIRVRGRRLGETQYF	TGTGCCAGTAGTATTAGGGTCAGGGGGCGCCGGCTTGGAGAGACCCAGTACTTC
TRBD2	.	16	TRBV6-1	TRBJ2-1	CASSEAGTSGRYEQFF	TGTGCCAGCAGTGAAGCCGGGACTAGCGGGAGGTATGAGCAGTTCTTC
.	.	13	TRBV5-5	TRBJ1-1	CASSLMADTEAFF	TGTGCCAGCAGCTTGATGGCGGACACTGAAGCTTTCTTT
.	.	13	TRBV6-5	TRBJ1-2	CASSGGANYGYPF	TGTGCCAGCTCGGGGGGAGCTAACTATGGCTACCCCTTC
.	.	17	TRBV14	TRBJ2-6	CASSQGWWLSGANVLTF	TGTGCCAGCAGCCAAGGGTGGTGGCTCTCTGGGGCCAACGTCCTGACTTTC
.	.	17	TRBV7-6	TRBJ1-1	CASSSTRGKTGHWGAFF	TGTGCCAGCAGCTCAACCAGGGGAAAAACAGGGCATTGGGGAGCTTTCTTT
.	.	14	TRBV30	TRBJ1-2	CAWSLWEEAWGYTF	TGTGCCTGGAGTTTATGGGAGGAGGCTTGGGGCTACACCTTC
TRBD2	.	17	TRBV30	TRBJ2-7	CAWSRIRPGPGRNEQYF	TGTGCCTGGAGTCGAATTAGACCGGGACCCGGGAGGAACGAGCAGTACTTC
.	.	13	TRBV9	TRBJ2-2	CASSVVLSGELFF	TGTGCCAGCAGCGTAGTTCTCTCCGGGGAGCTGTTTTTT
.	.	16	TRBV7-9	TRBJ1-4	CASSLGGQGGSEKLFF	TGTGCCAGCAGCTTAGGAGGTCAAGGAGGGTCGGAAAAACTGTTTTTT
.	few	18	TRBV2	TRBJ2-7	CASSEALQDLRLSYEQYF	TGTGCCAGCAGTGAAGCCCTCCAGGACTTACGTCTATCGTACGAGCAGTACTTC
.	.	15	TRBV4-1	TRBJ2-7	CASSHPGQQSYEQYF	TGCGCCAGCAGCCATCCCGGACAGCAATCCTACGAGCAGTACTTC
TRBD2	.	16	TRBV5-1	TRBJ2-3	CASSEGGGPSTDTQYF	TGCGCCAGCAGCGAAGGCGGGGGACCTAGCACAGATACGCAGTATTTT
.	.	12	TRBV30	TRBJ1-2	CAWYTGFYGYTF	TGTGCCTGGTATACAGGCTTCTATGGCTACACCTTC
.	few	11	TRBV20-1	TRBJ1-2	CSVQGNYGYTF	TGCAGTGTTCAGGGGAATTACGGCTACACCTTC
TRBD1	once	14	TRBV2	TRBJ2-3	CASSSGGRADTQYF	TGTGCCAGCAGTTCAGGGGGCCGTGCAGATACGCAGTATTTT
TRBD2	few	15	TRBV5-1	TRBJ2-3	CASSGGLAGGGTQYF	TGCGCCAGCAGCGGGGGACTAGCGGGAGGTGGTACGCAGTATTTT
.	.	15	TRBV6-6	TRBJ2-7	CASSYGHGPAYEQYF	TGTGCCAGCAGTTACGGTCACGGTCCTGCCTACGAGCAGTACTTC
.	.	13	TRBV6-5	TRBJ1-1	CASTPDFHTEAFF	TGTGCCAGCACCCCTGACTTCCACACTGAAGCTTTCTTT
TRBD1	.	15	TRBV27	TRBJ1-1	CASRNTLDRGTEAFF	TGTGCCAGCAGAAACACCCTGGACAGGGGCACTGAAGCTTTCTTT
TRBD2	.	15	TRBV5-6	TRBJ2-1	CASSRGGTTRREQFF	TGTGCCAGCAGCCGGGGGGGGACGACCCGACGGGAGCAGTTCTTC
TRBD1	.	17	TRBV7-9	TRBJ1-5	CASSIGRGQGSNQPQHF	TGTGCCAGCAGCATTGGTCGGGGACAGGGTAGCAATCAGCCCCAGCATTTT
.	.	15	TRBV5-5	TRBJ1-3	CASSYLDNSGNTIYF	TGTGCCAGCAGCTACCTTGACAACTCTGGAAACACCATATATTTT
TRBD1	.	17	TRBV4-1	TRBJ2-2	CASSQYTGGMGGGELFF	TGCGCCAGCAGCCAATACACAGGGGGTATGGGTGGCGGGGAGCTGTTTTTT
.	.	14	TRBV6-6	TRBJ1-1	CASSYRAGSAEAFF	TGTGCCAGCAGTTATCGGGCGGGGTCGGCTGAAGCTTTCTTT
.	.	15	TRBV30	TRBJ1-1	CACTGTITMNTEAFF	TGTGCCTGCACCGGGACAATTACCATGAACACTGAAGCTTTCTTT
TRBD2	.	17	TRBV5-1	TRBJ2-5	CASRPGTSGRVSETQYF	TGCGCCAGCCGACCCGGGACTAGCGGGAGGGTATCAGAGACCCAGTACTTC
TRBD2	.	20	TRBV19	TRBJ2-1	CASSIQLAGGLLSSYNEQFF	TGTGCCAGTAGTATCCAACTAGCGGGGGGTCTTCTAAGCTCCTACAATGAGCAGTTCTTC
TRBD1	.	13	TRBV19	TRBJ1-2	CASSRDRGFGYTF	TGTGCCAGTAGCCGGGACAGGGGGTTTGGCTACACCTTC
.	.	16	TRBV5-1	TRBJ1-2	CASSLTSQVANYGYTF	TGCGCCAGCAGCCTAACGTCTCAGGTCGCTAACTATGGCTACACCTTC
TRBD2	.	15	TRBV6-5	TRBJ2-7	CASRIGLASSYEQYF	TGTGCCAGCAGAATCGGACTAGCGAGCTCCTACGAGCAGTACTTC
TRBD1	.	13	TRBV5-1	TRBJ1-1	CASSPQGVGVAFF	TGCGCCAGCAGCCCACAGGGGGTGGGTGTAGCTTTCTTT
TRBD2	.	18	TRBV18	TRBJ2-3	CASSPRGWQRGSTDTQYF	TGTGCCAGCTCACCTCGCGGCTGGCAGCGGGGAAGCACAGATACGCAGTATTTT
.	once	15	TRBV10-1	TRBJ1-5	CASSYDTATNQPQHF	TGCGCCAGCAGCTATGACACGGCCACTAATCAGCCCCAGCATTTT
TRBD1	.	14	TRBV30	TRBJ1-5	CAWSAGGFGQPQHF	TGTGCCTGGAGTGCAGGGGGCTTCGGTCAGCCCCAGCATTTT
.	.	13	TRBV16	TRBJ1-2	CASSQRSENGYTF	TGTGCCAGCAGCCAACGCAGCGAGAATGGCTACACCTTC
TRBD1	.	14	TRBV28	TRBJ1-1	CASSFTDNRGEAFF	TGTGCCAGCAGTTTTACCGACAACAGGGGTGAAGCTTTCTTT
.	medium-sized	15	TRBV7-2	TRBJ2-1	CASSLPGDWDNEQFF	TGTGCCAGCAGCTTACCGGGAGATTGGGACAATGAGCAGTTCTTC
.	.	16	TRBV6-4	TRBJ2-3	CASSPRELSSTDTQYF	TGTGCCAGCTCCCCCCGGGAACTTTCGAGCACAGATACGCAGTATTTT
.	.	11	TRBV20-1	TRBJ2-1	CSAKPGEEQFF	TGCAGTGCGAAACCCGGGGAAGAGCAGTTCTTC
.	.	15	TRBV6-4	TRBJ2-3	CASSDSGGSTDTQYF	TGTGCCAGCAGTGACTCAGGGGGTAGCACAGATACGCAGTATTTT
.	.	13	TRBV5-6	TRBJ2-7	CASSSRTTTEQYF	TGTGCCAGCAGCTCCCGGACAACCACCGAGCAGTACTTC
.	.	12	TRBV28	TRBJ2-7	CASSFGWYEQYF	TGTGCCAGCAGTTTCGGGTGGTACGAGCAGTACTTC
.	.	13	TRBV6-1	TRBJ1-1	CASSESRRCEAFF	TGTGCCAGCAGTGAATCCCGCAGATGTGAAGCTTTCTTT
TRBD2	.	15	TRBV6-1	TRBJ2-7	CASITLAGGVYEQYF	TGTGCCAGCATAACGCTAGCGGGAGGGGTCTACGAGCAGTACTTC
.	.	13	TRBV5-1	TRBJ1-1	CASSFLGDTEAFF	TGCGCCAGCAGCTTCCTCGGAGACACTGAAGCTTTCTTT
TRBD2	.	17	TRBV11-2	TRBJ2-2	CASSLVLAGTKAGELFF	TGTGCCAGCAGCTTAGTGCTAGCGGGAACGAAGGCCGGGGAGCTGTTTTTT
.	.	11	TRBV27	TRBJ2-1	CASSKGNEQFF	TGTGCCAGCAGCAAGGGGAATGAGCAGTTCTTC
TRBD1	.	13	TRBV10-3	TRBJ1-1	CAITKGAGTEAFF	TGTGCCATCACCAAGGGGGCCGGGACTGAAGCTTTCTTT
TRBD1	.	14	TRBV29-1	TRBJ2-7	CSVGFGTGGYEQYF	TGCAGCGTGGGATTCGGGACAGGAGGATACGAGCAGTACTTC
.	.	13	TRBV9	TRBJ2-5	CASSRQLKETQYF	TGTGCCAGCAGCCGACAGTTAAAAGAGACCCAGTACTTC
.	.	16	TRBV30	TRBJ1-1	CAWVTGSGIMNTEAFF	TGTGCCTGGGTGACGGGGTCGGGGATCATGAACACTGAAGCTTTCTTT
.	few	15	TRBV4-3	TRBJ1-6	CASSQENRESSPLHF	TGCGCCAGCAGCCAAGAAAACAGGGAATCTTCACCCCTCCACTTT